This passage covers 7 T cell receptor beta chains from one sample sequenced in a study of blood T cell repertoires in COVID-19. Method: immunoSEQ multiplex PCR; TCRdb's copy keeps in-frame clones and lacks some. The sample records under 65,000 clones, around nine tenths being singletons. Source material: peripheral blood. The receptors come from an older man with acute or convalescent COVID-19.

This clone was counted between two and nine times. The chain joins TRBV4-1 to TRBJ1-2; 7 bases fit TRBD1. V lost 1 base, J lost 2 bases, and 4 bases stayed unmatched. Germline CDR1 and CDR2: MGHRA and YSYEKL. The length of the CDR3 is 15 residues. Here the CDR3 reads CASSQGDRENYGYTF. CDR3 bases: TGCGCCAGCAGCCAAGGCGACAGGGAGAACTATGGCTACACCTTC.

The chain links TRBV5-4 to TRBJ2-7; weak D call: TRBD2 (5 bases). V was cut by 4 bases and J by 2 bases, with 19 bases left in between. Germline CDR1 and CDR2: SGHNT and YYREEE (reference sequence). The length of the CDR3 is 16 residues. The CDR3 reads CASSRGSEADTYEQYF. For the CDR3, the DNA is TGTGCCAGCAGCCGAGGGTCCGAGGCAGATACCTACGAGCAGTACTTC.

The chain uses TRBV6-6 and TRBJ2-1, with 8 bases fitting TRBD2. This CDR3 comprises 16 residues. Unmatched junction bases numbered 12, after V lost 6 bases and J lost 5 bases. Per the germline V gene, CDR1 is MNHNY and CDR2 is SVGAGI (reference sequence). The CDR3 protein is CASSRPGTSNHNEQFF. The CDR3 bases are TGTGCCAGCAGCCGCCCCGGGACTAGTAACCACAATGAGCAGTTCTTC.

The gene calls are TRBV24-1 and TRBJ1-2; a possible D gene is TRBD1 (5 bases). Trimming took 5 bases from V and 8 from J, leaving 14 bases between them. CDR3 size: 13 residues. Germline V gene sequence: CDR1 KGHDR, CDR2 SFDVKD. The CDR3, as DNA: TGTGCCACCAGTGGCGACTTTCAGGGAGGCTACACCTTC. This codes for CATSGDFQGGYTF.

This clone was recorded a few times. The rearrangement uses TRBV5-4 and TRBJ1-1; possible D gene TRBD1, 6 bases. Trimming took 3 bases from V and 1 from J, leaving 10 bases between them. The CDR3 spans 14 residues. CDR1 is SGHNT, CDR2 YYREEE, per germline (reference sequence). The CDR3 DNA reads TGTGCCAGCAGCTATGTGGACAGGAACACTGAAGCTTTCTTT. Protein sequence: CASSYVDRNTEAFF.

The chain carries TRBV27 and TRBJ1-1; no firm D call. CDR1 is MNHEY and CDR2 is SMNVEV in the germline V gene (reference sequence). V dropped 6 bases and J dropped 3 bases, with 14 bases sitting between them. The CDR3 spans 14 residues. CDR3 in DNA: TGTGCCAGCAGACCCGGGAATGCGGACACTGAAGCTTTCTTT. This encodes CASRPGNADTEAFF.

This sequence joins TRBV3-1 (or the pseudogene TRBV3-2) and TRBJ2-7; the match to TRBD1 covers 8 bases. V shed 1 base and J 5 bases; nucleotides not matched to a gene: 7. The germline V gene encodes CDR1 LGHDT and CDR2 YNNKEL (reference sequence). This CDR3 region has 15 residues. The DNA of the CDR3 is TGTGCCAGCAGCCAAGGACCACAGGGGGAAGACGAGCAGTACTTC. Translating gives CASSQGPQGEDEQYF.